This T cell receptor beta chain was captured in a study of blood T cell repertoires in COVID-19. Study summary: Italy, Spain and the United States were the sources of the convalescent and acute COVID-19 samples.

Everyone who took part was about 18 to 89 years old, and they came from about two dozen US areas. Per the authors' pipeline: Reference gene primer amplification yielded estimated nucleated cell counts. TCRdb keeps only in-frame clones here, not all; method: immunoSEQ multiplex PCR. The V and J calls and clone size come from that table; D and trimming were worked out from the DNA. The sample consists of about 320,000 clones, approximately 88% of them appearing once. This TCR was recovered from a man aged 30 to 39 who had recovered from COVID-19. The specimen sequenced was PBMCs or T cells enriched from blood (not recorded which).

CDR3 residues: CASSSQGDGYTF. In nucleotides, the CDR3 is TGCGCCAGCAGCTCACAGGGTGATGGCTACACCTTC. The chain employs TRBV5-1 and TRBJ1-2; TRBD1 is a possible D gene (6 bases). There are 12 residues in the CDR3. Looked up from germline, CDR1 is SGHRS and CDR2 is YFSETQ. V was cut by 3 bases and J by 6 bases, with 9 bases left in between. Combining the CDR3 with reference TRBV5-1 and TRBJ1-2 gives the whole variable domain KAGVTQTPRYLIKTRGQQVTLSCSPISGHRSVSWYQQTPGQGLQFLFEYFSETQRNKGNFPGRFSGRQFSNSRSEMNVSTLELGDSALYLCASSSQGDGYTFGSGTRLTVV.